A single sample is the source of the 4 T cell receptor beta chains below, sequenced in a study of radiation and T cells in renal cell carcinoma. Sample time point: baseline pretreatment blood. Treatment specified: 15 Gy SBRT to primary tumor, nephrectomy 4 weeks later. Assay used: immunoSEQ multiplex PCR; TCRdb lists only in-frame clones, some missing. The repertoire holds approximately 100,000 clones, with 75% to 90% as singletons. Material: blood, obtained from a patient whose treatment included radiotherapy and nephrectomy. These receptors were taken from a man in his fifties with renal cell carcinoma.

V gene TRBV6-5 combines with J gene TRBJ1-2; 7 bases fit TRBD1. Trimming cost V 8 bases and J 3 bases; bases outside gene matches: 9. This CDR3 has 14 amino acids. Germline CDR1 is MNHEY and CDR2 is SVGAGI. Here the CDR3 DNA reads TGTGCCAGCCAAAGACAGGGAGCCCACTATGGCTACACCTTC. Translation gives CASQRQGAHYGYTF.

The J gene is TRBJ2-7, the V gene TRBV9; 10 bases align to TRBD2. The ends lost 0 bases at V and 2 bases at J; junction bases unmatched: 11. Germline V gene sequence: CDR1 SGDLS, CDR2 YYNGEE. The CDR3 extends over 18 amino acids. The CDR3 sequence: CASSVGPAGTSVAYEQYF. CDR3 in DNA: TGTGCCAGCAGCGTAGGGCCGGCAGGGACTAGCGTTGCCTACGAGCAGTACTTC.

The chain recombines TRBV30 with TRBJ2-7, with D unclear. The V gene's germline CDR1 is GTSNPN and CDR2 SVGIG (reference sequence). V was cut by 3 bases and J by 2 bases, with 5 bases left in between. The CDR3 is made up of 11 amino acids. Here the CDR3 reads CAWSETYEQYF. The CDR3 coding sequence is TGTGCCTGGAGCGAGACCTACGAGCAGTACTTC.

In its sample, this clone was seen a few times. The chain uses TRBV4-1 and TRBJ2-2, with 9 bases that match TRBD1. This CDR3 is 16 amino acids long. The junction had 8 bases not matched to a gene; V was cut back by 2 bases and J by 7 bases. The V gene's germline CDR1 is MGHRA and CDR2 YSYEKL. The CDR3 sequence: CASSQRGTGIDGELFF. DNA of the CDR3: TGCGCCAGCAGCCAACGCGGGACAGGGATTGACGGGGAGCTGTTTTTT.